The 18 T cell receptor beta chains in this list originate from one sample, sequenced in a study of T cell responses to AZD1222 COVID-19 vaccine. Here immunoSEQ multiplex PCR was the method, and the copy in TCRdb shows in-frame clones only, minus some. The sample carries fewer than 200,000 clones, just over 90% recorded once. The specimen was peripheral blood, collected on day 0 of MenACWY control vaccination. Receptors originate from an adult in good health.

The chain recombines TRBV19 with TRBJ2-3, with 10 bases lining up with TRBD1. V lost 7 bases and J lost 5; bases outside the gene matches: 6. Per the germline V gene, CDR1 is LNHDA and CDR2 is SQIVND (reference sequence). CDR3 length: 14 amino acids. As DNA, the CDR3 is TGTGCCAGTACCCCGACAGGGGGCAGAGATACGCAGTATTTT. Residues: CASTPTGGRDTQYF.

The CDR3 here is CASRSQGAYGYTF. CDR3 in DNA: TGTGCCAGCAGATCACAGGGGGCCTATGGCTACACCTTC. The rearrangement joins TRBV6-5 to TRBJ1-2; 9 bases match TRBD1. V lost 6 bases, J lost 4 bases, and 3 bases stayed unmatched. CDR1 MNHEY and CDR2 SVGAGI come from the germline V gene. The CDR3 extends over 13 amino acids.

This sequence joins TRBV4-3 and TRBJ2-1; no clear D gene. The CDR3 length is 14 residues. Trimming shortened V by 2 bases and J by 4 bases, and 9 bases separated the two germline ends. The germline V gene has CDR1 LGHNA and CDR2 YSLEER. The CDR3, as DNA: TGCGCCAGCAGCCAAAGTTCACGGTACAATGAGCAGTTCTTC. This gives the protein CASSQSSRYNEQFF.

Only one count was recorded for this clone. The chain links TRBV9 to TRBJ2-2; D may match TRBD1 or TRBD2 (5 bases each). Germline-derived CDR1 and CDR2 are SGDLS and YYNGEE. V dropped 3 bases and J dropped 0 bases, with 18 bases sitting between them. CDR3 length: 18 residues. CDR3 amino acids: CASSEPPGGATNTGELFF. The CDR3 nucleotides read TGTGCCAGCAGCGAGCCCCCTGGGGGAGCCACGAACACCGGGGAGCTGTTTTTT.

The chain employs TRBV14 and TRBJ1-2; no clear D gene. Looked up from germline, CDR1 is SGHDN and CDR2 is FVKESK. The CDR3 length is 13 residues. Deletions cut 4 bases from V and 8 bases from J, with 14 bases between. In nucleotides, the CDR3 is TGTGCCAGCAGCCCCTCGACACAGCGCGGCTACACCTTC. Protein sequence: CASSPSTQRGYTF.

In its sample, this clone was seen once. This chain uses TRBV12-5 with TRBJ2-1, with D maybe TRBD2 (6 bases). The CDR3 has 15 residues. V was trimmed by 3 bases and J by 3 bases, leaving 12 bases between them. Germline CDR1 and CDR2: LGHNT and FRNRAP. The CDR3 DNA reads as TGTGCTAGTGGTTTTAGCGGTACCCTCTACAATGAGCAGTTCTTC. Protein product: CASGFSGTLYNEQFF. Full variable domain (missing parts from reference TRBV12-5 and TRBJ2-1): DARVTQTPRHKVTEMGQEVTMRCQPILGHNTVFWYRQTMMQGLELLAYFRNRAPLDDSGMPKDRFSAEMPDATLATLKIQPSEPRDSAVYFCASGFSGTLYNEQFFGPGTRLTVL.

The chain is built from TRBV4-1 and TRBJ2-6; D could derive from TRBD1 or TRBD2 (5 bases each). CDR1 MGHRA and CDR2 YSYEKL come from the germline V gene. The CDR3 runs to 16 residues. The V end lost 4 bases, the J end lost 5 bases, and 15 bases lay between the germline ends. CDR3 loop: CASSPVGDPWANVLTF. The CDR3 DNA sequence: TGCGCCAGCAGCCCCGTCGGGGACCCCTGGGCCAACGTCCTGACTTTC.

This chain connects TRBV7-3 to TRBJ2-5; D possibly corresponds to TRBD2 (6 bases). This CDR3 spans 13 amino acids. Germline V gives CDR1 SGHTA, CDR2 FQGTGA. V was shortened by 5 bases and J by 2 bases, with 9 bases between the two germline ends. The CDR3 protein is CASSRGTQETQYF. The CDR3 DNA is TGTGCCAGCAGCCGGGGGACTCAAGAGACCCAGTACTTC.

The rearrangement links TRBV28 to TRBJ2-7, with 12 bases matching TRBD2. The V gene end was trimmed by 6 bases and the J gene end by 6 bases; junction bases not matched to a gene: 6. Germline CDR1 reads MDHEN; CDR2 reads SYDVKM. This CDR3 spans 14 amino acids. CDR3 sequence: CASRPSGRGGEQYF. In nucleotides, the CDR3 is TGTGCCAGCAGACCTAGCGGGAGGGGGGGCGAGCAGTACTTC.

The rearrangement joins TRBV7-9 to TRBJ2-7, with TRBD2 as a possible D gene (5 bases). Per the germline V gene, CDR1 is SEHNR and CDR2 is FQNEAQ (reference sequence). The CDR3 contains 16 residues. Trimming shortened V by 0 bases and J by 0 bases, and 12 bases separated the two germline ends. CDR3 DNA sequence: TGTGCCAGCAGCTTAGCCAGAGGGCCGAGCTCCTACGAGCAGTACTTC. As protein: CASSLARGPSSYEQYF.

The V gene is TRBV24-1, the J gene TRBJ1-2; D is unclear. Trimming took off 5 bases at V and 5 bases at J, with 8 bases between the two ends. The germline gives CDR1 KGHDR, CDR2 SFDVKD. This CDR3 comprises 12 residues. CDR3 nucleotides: TGTGCCACCAGTGCAGGAGGGTATGGCTACACCTTC. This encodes CATSAGGYGYTF.

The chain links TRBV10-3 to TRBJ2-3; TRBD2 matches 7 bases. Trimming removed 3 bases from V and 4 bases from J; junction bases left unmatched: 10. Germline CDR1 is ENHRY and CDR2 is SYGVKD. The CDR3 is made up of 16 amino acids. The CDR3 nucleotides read TGTGCCATCAGTGATCTGGGGGGGTCCTCGGCAGATACGCAGTATTTT. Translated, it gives CAISDLGGSSADTQYF.

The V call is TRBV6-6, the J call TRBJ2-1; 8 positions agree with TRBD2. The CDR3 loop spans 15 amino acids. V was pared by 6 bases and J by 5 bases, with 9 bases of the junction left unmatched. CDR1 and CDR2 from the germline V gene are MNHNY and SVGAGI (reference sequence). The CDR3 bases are TGTGCCAGCAGAACTCCGGGACTAGGGGACAATGAGCAGTTCTTC. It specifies CASRTPGLGDNEQFF.

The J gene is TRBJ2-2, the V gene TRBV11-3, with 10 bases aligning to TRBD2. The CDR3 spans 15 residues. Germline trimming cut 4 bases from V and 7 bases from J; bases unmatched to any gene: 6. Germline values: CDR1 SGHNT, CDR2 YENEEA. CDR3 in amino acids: CASSSLAGGHGELFF. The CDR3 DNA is TGTGCCAGCAGCTCCTTAGCGGGAGGTCACGGGGAGCTGTTTTTT.

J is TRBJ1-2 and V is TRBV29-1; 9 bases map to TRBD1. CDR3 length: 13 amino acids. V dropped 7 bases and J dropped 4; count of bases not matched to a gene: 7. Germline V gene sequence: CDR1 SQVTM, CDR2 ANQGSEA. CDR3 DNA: TGCAGCGGTACAGGGGGCGATTCCTATGGCTACACCTTC. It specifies CSGTGGDSYGYTF.

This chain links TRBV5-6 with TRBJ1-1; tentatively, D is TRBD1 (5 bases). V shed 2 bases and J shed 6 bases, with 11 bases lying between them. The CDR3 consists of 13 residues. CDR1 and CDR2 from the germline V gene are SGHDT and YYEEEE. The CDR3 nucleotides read TGTGCCAGCAGCTTAAGGGGCGGACCTGAAGCTTTCTTT. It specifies CASSLRGGPEAFF.

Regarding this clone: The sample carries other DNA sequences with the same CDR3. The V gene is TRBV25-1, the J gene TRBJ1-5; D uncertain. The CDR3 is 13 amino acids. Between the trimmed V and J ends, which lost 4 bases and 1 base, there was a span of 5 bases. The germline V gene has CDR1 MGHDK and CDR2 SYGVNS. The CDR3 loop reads CASSVGSNQPQHF. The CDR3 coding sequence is TGTGCCAGCAGTGTGGGAAGCAATCAGCCCCAGCATTTT. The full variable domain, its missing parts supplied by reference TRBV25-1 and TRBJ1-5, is EADIYQTPRYLVIGTGKKITLECSQTMGHDKMYWYQQDPGMELHLIHYSYGVNSTEKGDLSSESTVSRIRTEHFPLTLESARPSHTSQYLCASSVGSNQPQHFGDGTRLSIL.

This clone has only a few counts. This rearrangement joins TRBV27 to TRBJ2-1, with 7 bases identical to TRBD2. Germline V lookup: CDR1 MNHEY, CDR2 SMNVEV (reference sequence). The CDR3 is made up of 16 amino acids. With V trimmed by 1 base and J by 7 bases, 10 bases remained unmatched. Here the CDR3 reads CASSLFGTPGGNEQFF. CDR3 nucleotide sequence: TGTGCCAGCAGTTTATTTGGGACCCCCGGGGGGAATGAGCAGTTCTTC.